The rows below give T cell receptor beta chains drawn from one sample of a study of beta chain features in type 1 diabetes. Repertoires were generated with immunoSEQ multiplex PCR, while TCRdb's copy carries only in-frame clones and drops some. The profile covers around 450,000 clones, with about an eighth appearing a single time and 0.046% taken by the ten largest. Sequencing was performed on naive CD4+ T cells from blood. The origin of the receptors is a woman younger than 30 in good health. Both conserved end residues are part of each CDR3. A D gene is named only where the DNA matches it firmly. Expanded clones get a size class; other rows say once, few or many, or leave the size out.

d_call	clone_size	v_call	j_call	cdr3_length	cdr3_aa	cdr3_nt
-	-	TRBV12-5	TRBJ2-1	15	CASGLEIRAYNEQFF	TGTGCTAGTGGTTTGGAGATTAGGGCTTACAATGAGCAGTTCTTC
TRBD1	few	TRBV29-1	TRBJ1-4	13	CSGKGQGNEKLFF	TGCAGCGGGAAGGGACAGGGGAATGAAAAACTGTTTTTT
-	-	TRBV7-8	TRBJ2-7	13	CASSSDRGNEQYF	TGTGCCAGCAGCTCGGATCGAGGGAACGAGCAGTACTTC
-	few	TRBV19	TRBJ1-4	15	CASSPPGFNREKLFF	TGTGCCAGTAGCCCGCCGGGTTTTAATCGGGAAAAACTGTTTTTT
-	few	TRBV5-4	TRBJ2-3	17	CASSFNPRRSSTDTQYF	TGTGCCAGCAGCTTCAACCCGAGACGATCTAGCACAGATACGCAGTATTTT
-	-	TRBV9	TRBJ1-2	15	CASVRGAQPNYGYTF	TGTGCCAGCGTTAGGGGGGCGCAACCTAACTATGGCTACACCTTC
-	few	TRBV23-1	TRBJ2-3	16	CASSTVGADPTDTQYF	TGCGCCAGCTCAACGGTGGGGGCAGACCCCACAGATACGCAGTATTTT
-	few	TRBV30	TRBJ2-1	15	CAWSVGPQGYNEQFF	TGTGCCTGGAGTGTAGGACCCCAAGGGTACAATGAGCAGTTCTTC
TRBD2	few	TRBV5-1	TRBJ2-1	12	CASSLEAGVQFF	TGCGCCAGCAGCTTGGAGGCGGGAGTTCAGTTCTTC
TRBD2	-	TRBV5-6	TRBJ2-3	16	CASSLSSGRGADTQYF	TGTGCCAGCAGCCTATCGAGCGGGAGAGGAGCAGATACGCAGTATTTT
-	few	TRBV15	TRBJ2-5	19	CATSRPNKVRAWDQETQYF	TGTGCCACCAGCAGACCCAACAAAGTAAGGGCGTGGGACCAAGAGACCCAGTACTTC
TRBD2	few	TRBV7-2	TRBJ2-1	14	CASSWTSGNNEQFF	TGTGCCAGCAGCTGGACTAGCGGAAACAATGAGCAGTTCTTC
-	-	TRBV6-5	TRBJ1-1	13	CASSYFHDGEAFF	TGTGCCAGCAGTTACTTCCATGACGGAGAAGCTTTCTTT
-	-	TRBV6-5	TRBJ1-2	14	CASSYPGSPYGYTF	TGTGCCAGCAGTTACCCGGGATCCCCCTATGGCTACACCTTC
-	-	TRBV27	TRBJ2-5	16	CASSLSGGTSSETQYF	TGTGCCAGCAGTTTATCGGGGGGAACCTCTTCAGAGACCCAGTACTTC
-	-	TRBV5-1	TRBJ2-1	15	CASTQGPGSYNEQFF	TGCGCCAGCACCCAGGGGCCTGGGTCCTACAATGAGCAGTTCTTC
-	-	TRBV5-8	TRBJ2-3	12	CASNFGADTQYF	TGTGCCAGCAACTTCGGGGCAGATACGCAGTATTTT
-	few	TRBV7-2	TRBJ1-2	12	CASSLVVDGYTF	TGTGCCAGCAGCTTAGTGGTGGATGGCTACACCTTC
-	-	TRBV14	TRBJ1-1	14	CASSQVTLGSEAFF	TGTGCCAGCAGCCAAGTCACCTTAGGATCCGAAGCTTTCTTT
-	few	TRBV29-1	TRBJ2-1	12	CSVESVYNEQFF	TGCAGCGTTGAAAGCGTTTACAATGAGCAGTTCTTC
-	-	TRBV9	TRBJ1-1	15	CASSALQAGNTEAFF	TGTGCCAGCAGCGCTCTTCAGGCGGGGAACACTGAAGCTTTCTTT
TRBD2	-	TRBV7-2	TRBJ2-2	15	CASSSLAGTTGELFF	TGTGCCAGCAGCTCTCTAGCGGGCACCACCGGGGAGCTGTTTTTT
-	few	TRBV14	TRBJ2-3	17	CASSHTGAKSSTDTQYF	TGTGCCAGCAGCCATACAGGAGCTAAATCTAGCACAGATACGCAGTATTTT
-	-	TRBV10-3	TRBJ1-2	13	CAIRLSDNYGYTF	TGTGCCATCAGGCTCAGCGATAACTATGGCTACACCTTC
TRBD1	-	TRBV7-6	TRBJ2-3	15	CASSRTGGYSGTQYF	TGTGCCAGCAGCCGGACAGGGGGATACAGTGGTACGCAGTATTTT
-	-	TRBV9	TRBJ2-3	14	CASSVQSGLDTQYF	TGTGCCAGCAGCGTACAAAGCGGCCTAGATACGCAGTATTTT
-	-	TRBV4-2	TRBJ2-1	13	CASSVFRGNEQFF	TGTGCCAGCAGCGTGTTTAGAGGCAATGAGCAGTTCTTC
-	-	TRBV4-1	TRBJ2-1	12	CASSQGLGEQFF	TGCGCCAGCAGCCAAGGGCTGGGTGAGCAGTTCTTC
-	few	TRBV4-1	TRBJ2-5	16	CASSQALGRASETQYF	TGCGCCAGCAGCCAAGCCTTGGGCAGGGCCTCAGAGACCCAGTACTTC
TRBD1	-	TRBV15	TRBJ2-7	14	CATKGTARSYEQYF	TGTGCCACTAAAGGGACAGCCCGCTCCTACGAGCAGTACTTC
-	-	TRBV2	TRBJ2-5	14	CASRRQELQETQYF	TGTGCCAGCAGACGACAGGAGTTACAAGAGACCCAGTACTTC
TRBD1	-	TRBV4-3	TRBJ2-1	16	CASSRSHRGSYNEQFF	TGCGCCAGCAGCCGGTCCCACAGGGGGTCCTACAATGAGCAGTTCTTC
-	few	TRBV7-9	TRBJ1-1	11	CASSLLGPAFF	TGTGCCAGCAGCTTACTCGGTCCGGCTTTCTTT
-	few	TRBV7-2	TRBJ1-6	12	CASTQQQGPLHF	TGTGCCAGCACCCAGCAACAGGGACCCCTCCACTTT
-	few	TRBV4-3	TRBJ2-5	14	CASSGLGPQETQYF	TGCGCCAGCAGCGGTCTAGGGCCCCAAGAGACCCAGTACTTC